This T cell receptor (beta chain) came from a study of T cells in Graves' hyperthyroidism and ophthalmopathy. The study's findings and limits: Ophthalmopathy was model-predicted a median about 6.9 months pre-onset. Among thyroid clonotypes expanded above 0.001, most also appeared in blood. Stable hyperthyroidism and ophthalmopathy were separated using 13 V-J signatures.

A word on this clonotype: The antigen remains undetermined.

Germline V lookup: CDR1 MGHDK, CDR2 SYGVNS. CDR3 size: 12 residues. Trimming removed 7 bases at V and 2 bases at J, with 8 bases between. Researchers took RNA transcripts and amplified the TCR beta CDR3 regions from them. Primed by the HTBI set, a first-round RT-PCR was run on the TCR CDR3. TCRdb processed the multiplex PCR reads anew with MiXCR; each CDR3 protein has one entry. The sample gives roughly 660,000 distinct CDR3 sequences, around 15% of which show up once; roughly a sixth is in the top ten. The V gene is TRBV25-1, the J gene TRBJ1-1; D is uncertain. The receptor was derived from a man aged 45-60 years with Graves' hyperthyroidism. Sequencing was done on a sample of blood. In nucleotides, the CDR3 is TGTGCCAGCACTTGGGAAAACACTGAAGCTTTCTTT. It translates to CASTWENTEAFF.